These 22 T cell receptor beta chains were all obtained from the same sample, sequenced in a study of cytomegalovirus exposure and HLA in healthy donors. Use of 60 Vbeta and 13 Jbeta primers characterized the PCR. The repertoire was sequenced with immunoSEQ multiplex PCR; TCRdb's copy has only in-frame clones and lacks some. Of 120,000 or so clones listed, around two thirds were seen once; the top ten hold roughly 8.6%. The sequencing input was PBMCs. The receptors were gathered from a woman in her thirties or forties in good health and CMV-seropositive.

The chain recombines TRBV7-2 with TRBJ2-3, with 7 bases aligning to TRBD2. V lost 5 bases and J lost 5; bases outside the gene matches: 7. From germline, CDR1 is SGHTA and CDR2 FQGNSA. This CDR3 has 14 residues. CDR3 DNA: TGTGCCAGCAGCCCCAGACTAGCCGGAGATACGCAGTATTTT. Translated: CASSPRLAGDTQYF.

The sample holds a few counts of this clone. V usage is TRBV7-3 and J usage is TRBJ2-1, with 8 bases that match TRBD1. The CDR3 has 18 amino acids. J was trimmed by 10 bases and V by 1 base; bases with no gene match: 18. Germline CDR1 is SGHTA and CDR2 is FQGTGA. CDR3 nucleotide sequence: TGTGCCAGCAGCTTAATACAGGCGGACAGGGCAACCCCAAGGGAGCAGTTCTTC. It yields the protein CASSLIQADRATPREQFF.

The V call is TRBV5-6, the J call TRBJ2-1; D may be TRBD2 (5 bases). This CDR3 has 12 residues. V dropped 0 bases and J dropped 8 bases, with 6 bases sitting between them. CDR1 SGHDT and CDR2 YYEEEE come from the germline V gene. CDR3 loop: CASSLGGYEQFF. In DNA, the CDR3 is TGTGCCAGCAGCTTGGGAGGGTATGAGCAGTTCTTC.

This chain uses TRBV9 with TRBJ1-1; no firm D call. Trimming stripped 3 bases from V and 4 bases from J, with 16 bases between. The CDR3 contains 15 residues. Germline V gene sequence: CDR1 SGDLS, CDR2 YYNGEE. The CDR3 DNA reads as TGTGCCAGCAGCGCCCCCGGACTCTCGGTCACTGAAGCTTTCTTT. It codes for CASSAPGLSVTEAFF.

The chain recombines TRBV5-8 with TRBJ2-1; 9 bases map to TRBD1. The V gene's germline CDR1 is SGHTS and CDR2 YDEGEE. V lost 4 bases, J lost 6 bases, and 17 bases stayed unmatched. The CDR3 loop spans 18 amino acids. Here the CDR3 reads CASSPRDRAAHLSNEQFF. CDR3 nucleotides: TGTGCCAGCAGCCCCCGGGACAGGGCGGCACACCTAAGCAATGAGCAGTTCTTC.

The CDR3 here is CASSLGQGNTGELFF. The CDR3, as DNA: TGTGCCAGCAGTCTGGGACAGGGGAACACCGGGGAGCTGTTTTTT. The chain has TRBV4-2 and TRBJ2-2, with TRBD1 matching 9 bases. Germline V gene data show CDR1 as LGHNA and CDR2 as YNFKEQ. The CDR3 has 15 residues. V gave up 6 bases and J gave up 1 base; unmatched junction bases: 3.

The V call is TRBV5-1, the J call TRBJ2-5; D is uncertain. Trimming left V 2 bases short and J 0 bases short, with 11 bases between. This CDR3 contains 15 residues. Germline lookup yields CDR1 SGHRS and CDR2 YFSETQ. The CDR3 coding sequence is TGCGCCAGCAGCTTCGGCCAGGTCCACCAAGAGACCCAGTACTTC. Translation gives CASSFGQVHQETQYF.

V is TRBV2 and J is TRBJ1-5, with 9 bases identical to TRBD1. This CDR3 is built from 17 residues. Germline V gene data show CDR1 as SNHLY and CDR2 as FYNNEI. Trimming cost V 2 bases and J 0 bases; bases outside gene matches: 5. CDR3 sequence reads: CASSESTGGFSNQPQHF. CDR3 sequence (DNA): TGTGCCAGCAGTGAATCGACAGGGGGTTTTAGCAATCAGCCCCAGCATTTT.

J is TRBJ2-7 and V is TRBV11-2; the D is unclear. The CDR3 spans 13 residues. Germline CDR1 and CDR2: SGHAT and FQNNGV. V shed 5 bases and J shed 3 bases, with 11 bases lying between them. The CDR3 DNA follows: TGTGCCAGCAGCGACACAGTCCTCTACGAGCAGTACTTC. It yields the protein CASSDTVLYEQYF.

The rearrangement uses TRBV6-1 and TRBJ2-5; TRBD1 aligns across 8 bases. V gave up 4 bases and J gave up 4 bases; unmatched junction bases: 2. Germline CDR1 is MNHNS and CDR2 is SASEGT. The length of the CDR3 is 13 residues. The CDR3 protein is CASSGTGGETQYF. The CDR3 DNA is TGTGCCAGCAGTGGAACAGGGGGAGAGACCCAGTACTTC.

This clone came up a few times. The chain carries TRBV5-6 and TRBJ2-3, with D possibly TRBD2 on 6 matching bases. CDR3 length: 17 residues. Germline V gene sequence: CDR1 SGHDT, CDR2 YYEEEE. The germline V and J ends were trimmed by 2 bases and 2 bases, with 18 bases remaining between them. As DNA, the CDR3 is TGTGCCAGCAGCTTCGGGGTCATTGGGGGGAACACAGATACGCAGTATTTT. Protein: CASSFGVIGGNTDTQYF.

The chain joins TRBV5-1 to TRBJ1-1, with a possible D match to TRBD1 (5 bases). This CDR3 is 14 amino acids long. Trimming took 4 bases from V and 1 from J, leaving 11 bases between them. CDR1 and CDR2 from the germline V gene are SGHRS and YFSETQ. The CDR3 is CASSRGSSNTEAFF. The CDR3 nucleotides are TGCGCCAGCAGCAGGGGAAGTTCGAACACTGAAGCTTTCTTT. Based on the CDR3 plus reference TRBV5-1 and TRBJ1-1, the full variable domain is KAGVTQTPRYLIKTRGQQVTLSCSPISGHRSVSWYQQTPGQGLQFLFEYFSETQRNKGNFPGRFSGRQFSNSRSEMNVSTLELGDSALYLCASSRGSSNTEAFFGQGTRLTVV.

This clone turned up a few times. The V gene is TRBV29-1, the J gene TRBJ2-5; D is ambiguous. Trimming removed 7 bases at V and 0 bases at J, with 9 bases between. This CDR3 contains 12 residues. From germline, CDR1 is SQVTM and CDR2 ANQGSEA. The CDR3 protein is CSAARYQETQYF. The CDR3 DNA reads as TGCAGCGCCGCCAGGTACCAAGAGACCCAGTACTTC.

Details on this clone: The same CDR3 also results from other DNA sequences found in this sample. The chain links TRBV15 to TRBJ2-3, with D perhaps TRBD2 (5 bases). The CDR3 spans 12 residues. Germline CDR1 reads LNHNV; CDR2 reads YYDKDF (reference sequence). The V end was cut by 3 bases, the J end by 7 bases, with 8 bases between. The CDR3 sequence is CATSRASYTQYF. In DNA form, the CDR3 reads TGTGCCACCAGCAGGGCTAGCTATACGCAGTATTTT.

This clone was seen only a few times. The chain combines TRBV6-4 with TRBJ2-3; 8 bases fit TRBD2. There are 16 residues in the CDR3. Germline assignment: CDR1 MRHNA and CDR2 SNTAGT. Unmatched junction bases numbered 3, after V lost 0 bases and J lost 1 base. The CDR3 protein is CASSDSILAGTDTQYF. CDR3 sequence (DNA): TGTGCCAGCAGTGACTCGATACTAGCGGGCACAGATACGCAGTATTTT.

The chain links TRBV6-5 to TRBJ1-2; D uncertain. Trimming shortened V by 5 bases and J by 8 bases, and 12 bases separated the two germline ends. The germline CDR1 and CDR2 sequences are MNHEY and SVGAGI. The CDR3 covers 12 residues. The CDR3 nucleotides are TGTGCCAGCAGTCCGGGGTATCACGGCTACACCTTC. Translating gives CASSPGYHGYTF.

This clone was observed a few times. The chain couples TRBV18 to TRBJ1-4, with D unresolved. V was trimmed by 5 bases and J by 8 bases, leaving 15 bases between them. Germline V gene lookup returns CDR1 KGHSH and CDR2 LQKENI. The CDR3 extends over 14 amino acids. The CDR3 nucleotides read TGTGCCAGCTCAATCCGGGGTGCTGCGGAAAAACTGTTTTTT. It encodes CASSIRGAAEKLFF.

This clone showed up just a few times. This sequence joins TRBV7-8 and TRBJ2-2; tentative D call: TRBD1 (5 bases). The ends were cut back, 0 bases at V and 4 bases at J, with 12 bases in the middle. The CDR3 sequence is 16 residues long. Germline CDR1 reads SGHVS; CDR2 reads FQNEAQ. The CDR3 coding sequence is TGTGCCAGCAGCTTAGCGCCAGGGAAGTCCACCGGGGAGCTGTTTTTT. It encodes CASSLAPGKSTGELFF.

A note on this clone: The junction and the germline gene differ at one end; a read error may be behind it. The chain uses TRBV7-7 and TRBJ2-2; possibly TRBD1 for D (5 bases). The CDR3 extends over 13 amino acids. Germline lookup yields CDR1 SSHAT and CDR2 FNYEAQ (reference sequence). In nucleotides, the CDR3 is TGTGCTAGCAGCCAGGGCCCCACCGGGGAGCTGTTTTTT. As protein: CASSQGPTGELFF.

V is TRBV27 and J is TRBJ2-7, with TRBD1 as a possible D gene (6 bases). The V end was cut by 4 bases, the J end by 12 bases, with 13 bases between. Germline CDR1 reads MNHEY; CDR2 reads SMNVEV (reference sequence). The CDR3 is 11 amino acids. This CDR3 is CASSWSLQGYF. The CDR3 coding sequence is TGTGCCAGCAGTTGGAGCTTACAGGGGTACTTC.

The chain couples TRBV28 to TRBJ1-4, with a possible D match to TRBD1 (5 bases). V was pared by 7 bases and J by 3 bases, with 15 bases between. Germline values: CDR1 MDHEN, CDR2 SYDVKM. The CDR3 is 15 amino acids. In DNA, the CDR3 is TGTGCCAGCACCCCTGGGGGGGTCGCTAATGAAAAACTGTTTTTT. It is translated as CASTPGGVANEKLFF.

The gene calls are TRBV27 and TRBJ2-1, with D possibly matching TRBD2 (6 bases). The V gene's germline CDR1 is MNHEY and CDR2 SMNVEV (reference sequence). V was clipped by 8 bases and J by 0 bases, with 11 bases between them. This CDR3 has 14 amino acids. CDR3 sequence reads: CASARESSYNEQFF. Here the CDR3 DNA reads TGTGCCAGCGCCCGGGAGAGCTCCTACAATGAGCAGTTCTTC.